What follows are 26 T cell receptor beta chains derived from one specimen sequenced in a study of early stage breast cancer tumors (dated by TCRdb to 2017 to 2019). Receptor amplification or capture employed the immunoSEQ multiplex PCR assay. Imported from immuneACCESS, the table was reduced by TCRdb to in-frame sequences with V and J called. These copies leave out some clones; in studies compared against another copy, an unresolved V gene accounts for under half, and the cause of the remainder is not known. This sample lists 20,000 to 25,000 clones; less than 75% were detected once. The ten largest account for 8.5% to 10% of the sample. The sample was breast tumor tissue. These receptors came from a person between 55 and 70 years old with breast cancer.

V usage is TRBV27 and J usage is TRBJ1-2; TRBD1 matches 9 bases. The CDR3 length is 16 residues. The V and J ends lost 5 bases and 5 bases, in that order; junction bases with no gene match: 12. CDR1 MNHEY and CDR2 SMNVEV come from the germline V gene (reference sequence). This CDR3 is CASSPGTGPSFYGYTF. CDR3 DNA: TGTGCCAGCAGTCCCGGGACAGGGCCGAGTTTTTATGGCTACACCTTC.

V is TRBV2 and J is TRBJ2-1; 14 positions agree with TRBD2. J was trimmed by 9 bases and V by 4 bases; bases with no gene match: 8. The germline V gene encodes CDR1 SNHLY and CDR2 FYNNEI. The length of the CDR3 is 16 residues. CDR3 coding DNA: TGTGCCAGCAGTGGTGGGACTAGCGGGAGTATCAGTGAGCAGTTCTTC. It yields the protein CASSGGTSGSISEQFF.

This clone was observed a single time. The chain is built from TRBV18 and TRBJ2-7; 9 bases agree with TRBD1. Trimming at V came to 0 bases and at J to 6 bases, leaving 6 bases not matched to a gene. The CDR3 has 15 residues. Germline V gene lookup returns CDR1 KGHSH and CDR2 LQKENI. The CDR3 coding sequence is TGTGCCAGCTCACCACCGGGACAGGGAAAAGGCGAGCAGTACTTC. This encodes CASSPPGQGKGEQYF.

The V call is TRBV28, the J call TRBJ2-1; the match to TRBD2 covers 9 bases. Germline V gene lookup returns CDR1 MDHEN and CDR2 SYDVKM. This CDR3 comprises 15 residues. The trim removed 8 bases at V and 2 bases at J, leaving 7 bases unmatched. CDR3 coding DNA: TGTGCCAGCGGGGGTGCGGGAGGGACCTACAATGAGCAGTTCTTC. Residues: CASGGAGGTYNEQFF.

This clone has just one count. The chain has TRBV11-3 and TRBJ2-7; 9 bases are a match to TRBD2. V shed 5 bases and J 9 bases; nucleotides not matched to a gene: 8. CDR1 is SGHNT, CDR2 YENEEA, per germline. The CDR3 is 13 amino acids. DNA of the CDR3: TGTGCCAGCAGCCCCGGACTAGCGTCACGGCAGTACTTC. Residues: CASSPGLASRQYF.

For the CDR3, the DNA is TGTGCCAGCAGCGTGAACACAGCGGCCTATGGCTACACCTTC. Its protein product is CASSVNTAAYGYTF. V gene TRBV9 combines with J gene TRBJ1-2; D unresolved. The CDR3 is 14 amino acids. CDR1 is SGDLS, CDR2 YYNGEE, per germline. The germline V and J ends were trimmed by 2 bases and 4 bases, with 12 bases remaining between them.

As for this clone: One end of the junction is discordant with germline, which a read error may explain. Other DNA sequences in the same sample also yield this CDR3. The genes are TRBV5-1 and TRBJ1-1, with D tentatively TRBD1 (6 bases). The germline V gene encodes CDR1 SGHRS and CDR2 YFSETQ. This CDR3 comprises 15 residues. The CDR3 bases are TGCGCCAGTAGCTTGGATACAGGGCAAATCACTGAAGCTTTCTTT. It yields the protein CASSLDTGQITEAFF. Combining the CDR3 with reference TRBV5-1 and TRBJ1-1 gives the whole variable domain KAGVTQTPRYLIKTRGQQVTLSCSPISGHRSVSWYQQTPGQGLQFLFEYFSETQRNKGNFPGRFSGRQFSNSRSEMNVSTLELGDSALYLCASSLDTGQITEAFFGQGTRLTVV.

The chain is built from TRBV2 and TRBJ1-3; D not certain. CDR1 and CDR2 (germline): SNHLY, FYNNEI. This CDR3 has 14 residues. Trimming removed 6 bases at V and 3 bases at J, with 12 bases between. The CDR3 nucleotides read TGTGCCAGCAGCCCTGACGAGGTTGGAAACACCATATATTTT. This codes for CASSPDEVGNTIYF.

The CDR3 DNA reads as TGTGCCAGCAGCGTAGCACCGGGAGCAAGCACAGATACGCAGTATTTT. Translated: CASSVAPGASTDTQYF. The chain is built from TRBV9 and TRBJ2-3; D is possibly TRBD2 (6 bases). Germline V gene sequence: CDR1 SGDLS, CDR2 YYNGEE. This CDR3 is built from 16 residues. Trimming removed 0 bases at V and 0 bases at J, with 11 bases between.

This clone showed up just once. The chain is built from TRBV28 and TRBJ1-5, with TRBD1 as a possible D gene (5 bases). CDR3 length: 14 amino acids. Germline values: CDR1 MDHEN, CDR2 SYDVKM. V was cut by 6 bases and J by 1 base, with 10 bases left in between. This CDR3 reads CASRMGGSNQPQHF. As DNA, the CDR3 is TGTGCCAGCAGGATGGGGGGGAGCAATCAGCCCCAGCATTTT.

This clone came up a few times. V usage is TRBV2 and J usage is TRBJ2-1; D may be TRBD2 (6 bases). The CDR3 totals 12 residues. The germline V and J ends were trimmed by 8 bases and 7 bases, with 12 bases remaining between them. Germline loops: CDR1 SNHLY, CDR2 FYNNEI. The chain's CDR3 is CASHGGRNEQFF. The CDR3 DNA reads TGTGCCAGCCACGGGGGTCGGAATGAGCAGTTCTTC.

This clone appeared a few times. The V call is TRBV19, the J call TRBJ2-2; 9 bases align to TRBD1. Germline CDR1 reads LNHDA; CDR2 reads SQIVND (reference sequence). The CDR3 runs to 15 residues. Trimming took 6 bases from V and 5 from J; bases not matched to a gene: 7. The CDR3 sequence: CASRPGQGGTGELFF. CDR3 coding DNA: TGTGCCAGTAGACCGGGACAGGGAGGAACCGGGGAGCTGTTTTTT.

The chain has TRBV27 and TRBJ2-2; possible D gene TRBD1, 5 bases. This CDR3 spans 13 amino acids. The V gene lost 2 bases and the J gene lost 7 bases, with 8 bases spanning the gap. Germline V CDR1 and CDR2: MNHEY, SMNVEV (reference sequence). DNA of the CDR3: TGTGCCAGCAGTTTACCGGACATCGGGGAGCTGTTTTTT. Encoded protein: CASSLPDIGELFF.

This clone appeared a few times. V and J are TRBV28 and TRBJ2-7; 16 nucleotides agree with TRBD2. The germline V gene encodes CDR1 MDHEN and CDR2 SYDVKM. The length of the CDR3 is 19 residues. V was clipped by 6 bases and J by 7 bases; unmatched bases: 18. CDR3 DNA sequence: TGTGCCAGCAGCCTAGGGGGATCCGGGACTAGCGGGAGGGGCATGGAGCAGTACTTC. Translation gives CASSLGGSGTSGRGMEQYF.

In this sample, this clone turned up a few times. This chain links TRBV7-9 with TRBJ1-4; perhaps TRBD1 as D (6 bases). V was pared by 4 bases and J by 2 bases, with 8 bases between. Germline V gene data show CDR1 as SEHNR and CDR2 as FQNEAQ (reference sequence). The CDR3 has 14 residues. Here the CDR3 DNA reads TGTGCCAGCAGCTCAGGGGTTACTAATGAAAAACTGTTTTTT. This sequence encodes CASSSGVTNEKLFF. Looking up the rest from reference TRBV7-9 and TRBJ1-4 gives the full variable domain: DTGVSQNPRHKITKRGQNVTFRCDPISEHNRLYWYRQTLGQGPEFLTYFQNEAQLEKSRLLSDRFSAERPKGSFSTLEIQRTEQGDSAMYLCASSSGVTNEKLFFGSGTQLSVL.

This clone has only one observation. The chain has TRBV6-1 and TRBJ2-1, with TRBD2 identical over 9 bases. Trimming removed 1 base from V and 7 bases from J; junction bases left unmatched: 8. Germline values: CDR1 MNHNS, CDR2 SASEGT. CDR3 length equals 16 residues. The CDR3 DNA reads as TGTGCCAGCAGTGAAGAGGGAAGCGGGAGGTGGAATGAGCAGTTCTTC. This encodes CASSEEGSGRWNEQFF.

The chain has TRBV7-2 and TRBJ2-4; D unresolved. Looked up from germline, CDR1 is SGHTA and CDR2 is FQGNSA. The V gene lost 1 base and the J gene lost 4 bases, with 8 bases spanning the gap. This CDR3 spans 14 amino acids. The CDR3 bases are TGTGCCAGCAGCTTAGAGTGGCAGAAAAACATTCAGTACTTC. This sequence encodes CASSLEWQKNIQYF.

The chain recombines TRBV28 with TRBJ2-1; 8 bases align to TRBD2. The CDR3 has 16 amino acids. Trimming cost V 6 bases and J 2 bases; bases outside gene matches: 9. The germline CDR1 and CDR2 sequences are MDHEN and SYDVKM. CDR3: CASRPTSGPTYNEQFF. The CDR3 DNA reads as TGTGCCAGCAGACCCACTAGCGGTCCAACCTACAATGAGCAGTTCTTC.

The J gene is TRBJ2-1, the V gene TRBV6-1, with D tentatively TRBD2 (6 bases). Germline CDR1 reads MNHNS; CDR2 reads SASEGT. The length of the CDR3 is 14 residues. V lost 9 bases to trimming and J lost 8 bases, with 20 bases between them. The CDR3, as DNA: TGTGCCAGTATCCGGGACTGGGGGTTGGATGAGCAGTTCTTC. Translating it yields CASIRDWGLDEQFF.

The CDR3 here is CASSVGLGRNTDTQYF. The CDR3, as DNA: TGCGCCAGCAGCGTCGGACTTGGGAGAAACACAGATACGCAGTATTTT. J is TRBJ2-3 and V is TRBV5-1; D might be TRBD2 (5 bases). Germline V lookup: CDR1 SGHRS, CDR2 YFSETQ. This CDR3 is 16 amino acids long. V was pared by 4 bases and J by 2 bases, with 17 bases between.

The gene calls are TRBV18 and TRBJ1-5; 8 positions match TRBD1. CDR1 and CDR2 from the germline V gene are KGHSH and LQKENI. This CDR3 region has 13 residues. V gave up 6 bases and J gave up 9 bases; unmatched junction bases: 7. Here the CDR3 DNA reads TGTGCCAGCTCTTTGTCAGGGGGCATGCCCCAGCATTTT. This translates into CASSLSGGMPQHF.

The genes are TRBV5-1 and TRBJ1-1; 8 nucleotides match TRBD1. Germline CDR1 reads SGHRS; CDR2 reads YFSETQ. The V and J ends lost 8 bases and 5 bases, in that order; junction bases with no gene match: 11. The CDR3 extends over 14 amino acids. This chain's CDR3 is CARHQGARGTEAFF. Written as DNA, the CDR3 is TGCGCCAGACATCAGGGGGCGCGGGGTACTGAAGCTTTCTTT.

This clone appeared a single time. The chain has TRBV4-2 and TRBJ2-2; 10 bases are a match to TRBD2. Trimming removed 0 bases from V and 3 bases from J; junction bases left unmatched: 7. Germline V gives CDR1 LGHNA, CDR2 YNFKEQ. The CDR3 is 18 residues long. The CDR3 nucleotides read TGTGCCAGCAGCCAAGAGGGGAGCGGGAGGGCCTACACCGGGGAGCTGTTTTTT. This translates into CASSQEGSGRAYTGELFF.

The rearrangement links TRBV7-2 to TRBJ2-1, with D possibly TRBD1 on 5 matching bases. The CDR3 has 14 residues. Germline V gene lookup returns CDR1 SGHTA and CDR2 FQGNSA. V gave up 2 bases and J gave up 7 bases, with 12 bases separating them. For the CDR3, the DNA is TGTGCCAGCAGCTTACGCGACAGTCCAAATGAGCAGTTCTTC. Translated: CASSLRDSPNEQFF.

As DNA, the CDR3 is TGTGCCAGCACCCTCCGGTGGCGCGGGAGTGGGACAGATACGCAGTATTTT. Translated, it gives CASTLRWRGSGTDTQYF. This chain connects TRBV7-2 to TRBJ2-3; 7 positions agree with TRBD2. The CDR3 is 17 residues long. Germline CDR1 is SGHTA and CDR2 is FQGNSA. V trimming: 7 bases; J trimming: 3 bases; junction bases outside the gene matches: 16.

The sample holds a few counts of this clone. The V and J genes are TRBV25-1 and TRBJ2-7; 7 nucleotides agree with TRBD2. Trimming cost V 6 bases and J 7 bases; bases outside gene matches: 9. The CDR3 is 13 residues long. CDR1 and CDR2 from the germline V gene are MGHDK and SYGVNS. CDR3 amino acids: CASRAGGRGEQYF. The CDR3, as DNA: TGTGCCAGCAGGGCTGGAGGGCGGGGGGAGCAGTACTTC.